The subject of this entry is one T cell receptor beta chain. The CDR3 is 16 amino acids. The germline gives CDR1 MGHRA, CDR2 YSYEKL. V was pared by 5 bases and J by 1 base, with 12 bases between. Researchers amplified the TCR beta CDR3 regions from RNA transcripts. RT-PCR in the first round (using the HTBI primer set) targeted the TCR CDR3. Each CDR3 protein is one row after TCRdb ran MiXCR on the multiplex PCR reads. Seen here are over 350,000 distinct CDR3 sequences, roughly 14% observed once, and the top ten hold less than 15%. The data belong to a study of T cells in Graves' hyperthyroidism and ophthalmopathy.

Sequencing input: blood. The genes are TRBV4-1 and TRBJ1-6, with TRBD1 as a possible D gene (5 bases). This TCR came from a man aged 18-30 years with Graves' ophthalmopathy. Written as DNA, the CDR3 is TGCGCCAGCAGCAGGGGCCCTGTTTCCTATAATTCACCCCTCCACTTT. Its protein product is CASSRGPVSYNSPLHF.